This passage covers 32 T cell receptor beta chains from one sample sequenced in a study of CD8 T cells in ankylosing spondylitis. TCRdb passed the 5' RACE reads through MiXCR, listing each CDR3 protein once. This table holds about 160,000 distinct CDR3 sequences, 9.8% found once. The specimen sequenced was blood, either unsorted or a sorted T cell fraction (not recorded which). These TCRs come from a female donor with ankylosing spondylitis or in good health (not recorded which).

This clonotype was counted only a few times. The J gene is TRBJ2-5, the V gene TRBV7-9; D possibly uses TRBD1 or TRBD2 (5 bases each). The CDR3 totals 15 residues. Trimming pared 4 bases from V and 2 bases from J, leaving 14 bases between. Germline values: CDR1 SEHNR, CDR2 FQNEAQ (reference sequence). CDR3 loop: CASSSGAGKQETQYF. DNA for the CDR3: TGTGCCAGCAGCTCCGGGGCAGGGAAACAAGAGACCCAGTACTTC.

This clonotype was observed many times. The chain joins TRBV5-6 to TRBJ2-7; D is unresolved. The CDR3 contains 16 residues. Germline loops: CDR1 SGHDT, CDR2 YYEEEE. Trimming took off 3 bases at V and 2 bases at J, with 18 bases between the two ends. CDR3 DNA: TGTGCCAGCAGCTGGAAAGGAGACTCGAGGCCCTACGAGCAGTACTTC. It encodes CASSWKGDSRPYEQYF. Variable domain in full (rest from reference TRBV5-6 and TRBJ2-7): DAGVTQSPTHLIKTRGQQVTLRCSPKSGHDTVSWYQQALGQGPQFIFQYYEEEERQRGNFPDRFSGHQFPNYSSELNVNALLLGDSALYLCASSWKGDSRPYEQYFGPGTRLTVT.

This clonotype came up many times. This chain joins TRBV6-5 and TRBJ2-1; tentatively, D is TRBD1 or TRBD2 (6 bases each). CDR1 and CDR2 (germline): MNHEY, SVGAGI. The length of the CDR3 is 16 residues. Between the trimmed V and J ends, which lost 0 bases and 1 base, there was a span of 10 bases. The chain's CDR3 is CASSYSGAGSYNEQFF. The CDR3 coding sequence is TGTGCCAGCAGTTACTCGGGGGCGGGATCCTACAATGAGCAGTTCTTC.

This clonotype was counted at least ten times. The chain has TRBV9 and TRBJ2-3; 13 positions agree with TRBD2. There are 15 residues in the CDR3. V shed 3 bases, J shed 6 bases, and the junction held 4 bases outside the gene matches. In germline, CDR1 is SGDLS, CDR2 YYNGEE. CDR3: CASSGTSGSSDTQYF. In DNA, the CDR3 is TGTGCCAGCAGCGGGACTAGCGGGAGTTCGGATACGCAGTATTTT.

The gene calls are TRBV5-6 and TRBJ2-7; the match to TRBD1 covers 8 bases. The CDR3 is made up of 12 amino acids. Germline assignment: CDR1 SGHDT and CDR2 YYEEEE. The V gene end was trimmed by 4 bases and the J gene end by 7 bases; junction bases not matched to a gene: 4. CDR3 in amino acids: CASSPDRAEQYF. The CDR3 coding sequence is TGTGCCAGCAGCCCGGACAGGGCAGAGCAGTACTTC.

This clonotype came up a few times. The junction shows a germline mismatch at one end, possibly a read error. The V call is TRBV7-8, the J call TRBJ2-2, with D hard to call. This CDR3 has 13 amino acids. Germline CDR1 reads SGHVS; CDR2 reads FQNEAQ. The CDR3 is CASTLVGSGELFF. The CDR3 DNA follows: TGTGCCAGCACCTTAGTGGGCTCTGGGGAGCTGTTTTTT.

This clonotype occurred many times. The CDR3 DNA reads TGTGCCAGCAGCTTCACGCCGAACACTGAAGCTTTCTTT. Protein: CASSFTPNTEAFF. The V call is TRBV7-4, the J call TRBJ1-1; D not certain. There are 13 residues in the CDR3. The V end was cut by 3 bases, the J end by 1 base, with 6 bases between. Germline-derived CDR1 and CDR2 are SGHVT and SQSDAQ.

The chain links TRBV7-9 to TRBJ2-1; D ambiguous. CDR1 and CDR2 (germline): SEHNR, FQNEAQ (reference sequence). Trimming shortened V by 5 bases and J by 7 bases, and 12 bases separated the two germline ends. The CDR3 covers 13 residues. CDR3: CASSLAAPNEQFF. CDR3 DNA: TGTGCCAGCAGCCTCGCGGCCCCTAATGAGCAGTTCTTC.

The J gene is TRBJ2-1, the V gene TRBV7-9; D ambiguous. CDR1 SEHNR and CDR2 FQNEAQ come from the germline V gene (reference sequence). The CDR3 contains 13 residues. With 3 bases removed from V and 8 bases from J, the gap between germline ends came to 11 bases. CDR3 sequence reads: CASSFLGWDEQFF. The CDR3 nucleotides are TGTGCCAGCAGCTTTCTCGGGTGGGATGAGCAGTTCTTC.

This clonotype was detected a few times. The chain uses TRBV3-1 and TRBJ2-7, with D possibly matching TRBD1 (6 bases). The germline CDR1 and CDR2 sequences are LGHDT and YNNKEL (reference sequence). The CDR3 has 15 residues. The V and J ends lost 4 bases and 0 bases respectively, with 13 bases between them. CDR3 nucleotides: TGTGCCAGCAGCCCCCGACAGGCCGGCTCCTACGAGCAGTACTTC. It translates to CASSPRQAGSYEQYF.

In its sample, this clonotype was seen many times. The chain has TRBV7-9 and TRBJ2-1; no definite D call. V was pared by 0 bases and J by 0 bases, with 6 bases between. The CDR3 length is 15 residues. CDR1 SEHNR and CDR2 FQNEAQ come from the germline V gene (reference sequence). The CDR3 sequence is CASSLAGTSYNEQFF. The DNA of the CDR3 is TGTGCCAGCAGCTTAGCGGGCACCTCCTACAATGAGCAGTTCTTC.

The J gene is TRBJ2-7, the V gene TRBV30; D remains unclear. The V and J ends lost 2 bases and 7 bases respectively, with 21 bases between them. The CDR3 loop spans 15 amino acids. Looked up from germline, CDR1 is GTSNPN and CDR2 is SVGIG (reference sequence). The CDR3, as DNA: TGTGCCTGGAGTTTAGCCCACGGACCCGAGGAGGAGCAGTACTTC. It encodes CAWSLAHGPEEEQYF.

This clonotype was seen many times. The chain couples TRBV3-1 to TRBJ2-5, with 7 bases aligning to TRBD1. This CDR3 spans 18 amino acids. Trimming took 0 bases from V and 2 from J; bases not matched to a gene: 12. The V gene's germline CDR1 is LGHDT and CDR2 YNNKEL (reference sequence). In DNA, the CDR3 is TGTGCCAGCAGCCAAGATGGTGGGTCGGGACAGCGACAAGAGACCCAGTACTTC. Residues: CASSQDGGSGQRQETQYF.

CDR3 amino acids: CASSSAGITDTQYF. Here the CDR3 DNA reads TGCGCCAGCAGCTCAGCGGGGATCACAGATACGCAGTATTTT. J is TRBJ2-3 and V is TRBV5-1; 7 nucleotides align to TRBD2. The ends lost 3 bases at V and 2 bases at J; junction bases unmatched: 3. The CDR3 spans 14 residues. CDR1 SGHRS and CDR2 YFSETQ come from the germline V gene. Together with reference TRBV5-1 and TRBJ2-3, the CDR3 gives the full variable domain: KAGVTQTPRYLIKTRGQQVTLSCSPISGHRSVSWYQQTPGQGLQFLFEYFSETQRNKGNFPGRFSGRQFSNSRSEMNVSTLELGDSALYLCASSSAGITDTQYFGPGTRLTVL.

V is TRBV5-1 and J is TRBJ2-7; 8 bases agree with TRBD1. Germline V gene sequence: CDR1 SGHRS, CDR2 YFSETQ. The ends lost 3 bases at V and 5 bases at J; junction bases unmatched: 10. CDR3 size: 15 residues. The CDR3 DNA sequence: TGCGCCAGCAGCTCGTGGACAGGGTCTAACAACGAGCAGTACTTC. This encodes CASSSWTGSNNEQYF.

The chain couples TRBV27 to TRBJ2-1, with 12 bases matching TRBD2. CDR1 is MNHEY and CDR2 is SMNVEV in the germline V gene (reference sequence). The CDR3 length is 14 residues. Trimming took 8 bases from V and 6 from J; bases not matched to a gene: 5. DNA of the CDR3: TGTGCCAGCCGCCCTAGCGGGAGGGCCAATGAGCAGTTCTTC. Amino acids: CASRPSGRANEQFF.

This clonotype has a count of ten or more. This chain's CDR3 is CARGQPQHF. In nucleotides, the CDR3 is TGTGCCAGAGGACAGCCCCAGCATTTT. The chain links TRBV27 to TRBJ1-5; D is unclear. V lost 9 bases, J lost 7 bases, and 4 bases lay in between. CDR3 length equals 9 residues. The germline CDR1 and CDR2 sequences are MNHEY and SMNVEV (reference sequence).

CDR3 amino acids: CASSYLTTGELFF. CDR3 DNA: TGTGCCAGCAGTTACCTGACCACCGGGGAGCTGTTTTTT. The genes are TRBV6-2 or TRBV6-3 and TRBJ2-2; D remains ambiguous. The CDR3 is 13 amino acids. With 2 bases removed from V and 4 bases from J, the gap between germline ends came to 5 bases. CDR1 is MNHEY and CDR2 is SVGEGT in the germline V gene.

V gene TRBV20-1 combines with J gene TRBJ2-7; 8 positions agree with TRBD2. Germline assignment: CDR1 DFQATT and CDR2 SNEGSKA (reference sequence). The V and J ends lost 5 bases and 5 bases, in that order; junction bases with no gene match: 14. The CDR3 has 15 amino acids. The DNA for the CDR3 is TGCAGTGCTGACCGAGCGGGAGAGGAAGGTCACGAGCAGTACTTC. It codes for CSADRAGEEGHEQYF.

This sequence joins TRBV5-1 and TRBJ2-7, with D perhaps TRBD1 (6 bases). This CDR3 comprises 14 residues. Trimming took 1 base from V and 1 from J, leaving 9 bases between them. The germline V gene encodes CDR1 SGHRS and CDR2 YFSETQ. The CDR3 nucleotides are TGCGCCAGCAGCTTGCAGGGGATTTCCTACGAGCAGTACTTC. It yields the protein CASSLQGISYEQYF.

The chain recombines TRBV7-9 with TRBJ2-1; 8 nucleotides agree with TRBD2. The CDR3 covers 13 residues. The germline V gene has CDR1 SEHNR and CDR2 FQNEAQ (reference sequence). Germline trimming cut 8 bases from V and 9 bases from J; bases unmatched to any gene: 9. The CDR3 DNA is TGTGCCAGCGGCCGGGAGGGGGTCGGTGAGCAGTTCTTC. Protein sequence: CASGREGVGEQFF.

This clonotype has a handful of counts. The chain employs TRBV30 and TRBJ1-1, with 7 bases aligning to TRBD1. Germline V gene lookup returns CDR1 GTSNPN and CDR2 SVGIG (reference sequence). The CDR3 sequence is 12 residues long. V gave up 5 bases and J gave up 5 bases; unmatched junction bases: 5. The CDR3 region has the DNA TGTGCCTGGGAACAGGGGAGTACTGAAGCTTTCTTT. Encoded protein: CAWEQGSTEAFF. Looking up the rest from reference TRBV30 and TRBJ1-1 gives the full variable domain: SQTIHQWPATLVQPVGSPLSLECTVEGTSNPNLYWYRQAAGRGLQLLFYSVGIGQISSEVPQNLSASRPQDRQFILSSKKLLLSDSGFYLCAWEQGSTEAFFGQGTRLTVV.

This clonotype was seen repeatedly, ten times or more. The chain uses TRBV5-1 and TRBJ2-1; D is uncertain. Germline V gene sequence: CDR1 SGHRS, CDR2 YFSETQ. CDR3 length: 14 residues. The V and J ends lost 0 bases and 6 bases respectively, with 10 bases between them. CDR3 coding DNA: TGCGCCAGCAGCTTGGAATGGGTTTCCAATGAGCAGTTCTTC. Translated, it gives CASSLEWVSNEQFF.

This clonotype was seen a few times. V is TRBV18 and J is TRBJ1-1; tentative D call: TRBD1 (5 bases). The length of the CDR3 is 11 residues. Trimming left V 6 bases short and J 9 bases short, with 11 bases between. The germline gives CDR1 KGHSH, CDR2 LQKENI. CDR3 residues: CASSPGTKAFF. The CDR3 DNA reads TGTGCCAGCTCCCCAGGGACCAAAGCTTTCTTT.

This clonotype has more than one count but fewer than ten. The V and J genes are TRBV6-5 and TRBJ2-2; 9 nucleotides align to TRBD1. This CDR3 has 17 residues. Germline-derived CDR1 and CDR2 are MNHEY and SVGAGI. The V gene end was trimmed by 0 bases and the J gene end by 5 bases; junction bases not matched to a gene: 7. The CDR3 spells CASSYSAGTGQTGELFF. CDR3 DNA: TGTGCCAGCAGTTACTCAGCCGGGACAGGGCAAACCGGGGAGCTGTTTTTT.

This chain connects TRBV6-6 to TRBJ2-7; D unclear. The CDR3 totals 13 residues. The V and J ends lost 5 bases and 6 bases respectively, with 14 bases between them. Germline V gene data show CDR1 as MNHNY and CDR2 as SVGAGI (reference sequence). CDR3 in DNA: TGTGCCAGCAGTGCCGACTGGGCCAGCGAGCAGTACTTC. Its protein product is CASSADWASEQYF.

Concerning this clonotype: Just one base apart from a much larger clone, this may be a read error. This rearrangement joins TRBV20-1 to TRBJ2-1; unclear D gene. The CDR3 length is 12 residues. From germline, CDR1 is DFQATT and CDR2 SNEGSKA (reference sequence). CDR3 sequence reads: CGARALGYEQFF. The CDR3 bases are TGCGGTGCTAGAGCTCTTGGCTATGAGCAGTTCTTC.

The chain joins TRBV20-1 to TRBJ2-7; D might be TRBD2 (5 bases). In germline, CDR1 is DFQATT, CDR2 SNEGSKA (reference sequence). The ends were cut back, 6 bases at V and 3 bases at J, with 12 bases in the middle. This CDR3 contains 12 residues. Here the CDR3 reads CSATLVGYEQYF. CDR3 DNA sequence: TGCAGTGCCACACTAGTGGGCTACGAGCAGTACTTC.

This clonotype came up a few times. The rearrangement joins TRBV28 to TRBJ1-1, with D maybe TRBD1 (6 bases). This CDR3 region has 14 residues. Germline CDR1 reads MDHEN; CDR2 reads SYDVKM. With 6 bases removed from V and 7 bases from J, the gap between germline ends came to 18 bases. The CDR3: CASRLDSQEGEAFF. In DNA form, the CDR3 reads TGTGCCAGCAGATTGGACAGTCAAGAGGGTGAAGCTTTCTTT. The variable domain in full, with the rest retrieved from reference TRBV28 and TRBJ1-1, is DVKVTQSSRYLVKRTGEKVFLECVQDMDHENMFWYRQDPGLGLRLIYFSYDVKMKEKGDIPEGYSVSREKKERFSLILESASTNQTSMYLCASRLDSQEGEAFFGQGTRLTVV.

This clonotype was detected only a few times. This rearrangement joins TRBV14 to TRBJ2-1; TRBD2 might be the D (6 bases). CDR3 length equals 16 residues. The V end lost 9 bases, the J end lost 2 bases, and 20 bases lay between the germline ends. Germline loops: CDR1 SGHDN, CDR2 FVKESK. CDR3 sequence reads: CARDPTPEGPYNEQFF. The DNA of the CDR3 is TGTGCCAGAGACCCCACCCCGGAGGGGCCCTACAATGAGCAGTTCTTC.

This clonotype has a handful of counts. The chain is built from TRBV12-5 and TRBJ2-1; D is undetermined. The germline V gene has CDR1 LGHNT and CDR2 FRNRAP. V lost 7 bases and J lost 8, with 9 bases in between. CDR3 length: 11 residues. In DNA form, the CDR3 reads TGTGCTAGTGAGAAGGTCTATGAGCAGTTCTTC. Translating gives CASEKVYEQFF. The whole variable domain, filled in from reference TRBV12-5 and TRBJ2-1, reads DARVTQTPRHKVTEMGQEVTMRCQPILGHNTVFWYRQTMMQGLELLAYFRNRAPLDDSGMPKDRFSAEMPDATLATLKIQPSEPRDSAVYFCASEKVYEQFFGPGTRLTVL.

The gene calls are TRBV30 and TRBJ1-2; no clear D gene. The CDR3 totals 14 residues. The germline V gene encodes CDR1 GTSNPN and CDR2 SVGIG (reference sequence). Trimming took off 7 bases at V and 2 bases at J, with 17 bases between the two ends. CDR3 amino acids: CAFPLVPTNYGYTF. In DNA, the CDR3 is TGTGCCTTCCCCTTGGTTCCAACCAACTATGGCTACACCTTC. The entire variable domain, with the rest obtained from reference TRBV30 and TRBJ1-2, is as follows: SQTIHQWPATLVQPVGSPLSLECTVEGTSNPNLYWYRQAAGRGLQLLFYSVGIGQISSEVPQNLSASRPQDRQFILSSKKLLLSDSGFYLCAFPLVPTNYGYTFGSGTRLTVV.